This T cell receptor (beta chain) was documented in a study of regulatory T cells in long-lasting Graves disease. General observations from the study: New patients shared some 980 public clonotypes, and persistent patients shared more, with 2,741.

Germline V gives CDR1 MDHEN, CDR2 SYDVKM. Trimming shortened V by 6 bases and J by 0 bases, and 18 bases separated the two germline ends. CDR3 length: 17 amino acids. The sample holds many counts of this clonotype. Its antigen is still unknown. Sample time point: newly diagnosed GD, antithyroid drugs for less than 3 months. Extracted RNA from PBMCs served as the source of the TCR library. An endocrinology department in Xi'an, China, recruited the patients. Investigators prepared the TCR beta libraries by applying iRepertoire HTBI primers and Arm-PCR of CDR3 regions. TCRdb redid the calling of the multiplex PCR reads with MiXCR, one entry per CDR3 protein. The sample contains approximately 480,000 distinct CDR3 sequences, 15% to 20% of which appear only once. The same sample was also used in a study of T cells in Graves' hyperthyroidism and ophthalmopathy. Per that paper: The diagnoses drew upon clinical symptoms, serum thyroxine and TRAb, thyroid ultrasound and orbital computed tomography.

Sequences were derived from peripheral blood mononuclear cells (PBMCs), sampled at new diagnosis, from a patient treated with antithyroid drugs. This sequence joins TRBV28 and TRBJ2-4; D is unresolved. The receptor was isolated from a man in his forties with Graves disease. Here the CDR3 reads CASSLAAPPLAKNIQYF. The CDR3, as DNA: TGTGCCAGCAGCCTTGCCGCACCCCCGCTAGCCAAAAACATTCAGTACTTC.